This TCR beta chain was sequenced for a study of T cell clonality in common variable immunodeficiency. Findings of the study overall: Patient heterogeneity in the CVID cohort limited correlations between repertoire features and clinical complications. Shared TCRbeta clones were fewer between CVID subjects than controls.

Heparinized whole blood, roughly 4.5 to 9 ml, came from each donor. In germline, CDR1 is DFQATT, CDR2 SNEGSKA (reference sequence). Trimming pared 5 bases from V and 4 bases from J, leaving 14 bases between. CDR3 length equals 14 residues. The table lists this clone with many counts. Antigen: not known. The CDR3 goes on 3 residues after the read ends, and that part is filled in from the germline J gene. Control and CVID samples contributed equal amounts of genomic DNA. Here immunoSEQ multiplex PCR was the method, and the copy in TCRdb shows in-frame clones only, minus some. The sample contains about 64,000 clones, none of them singletons.

The chain employs TRBV20-1 and TRBJ1-4; TRBD1 might be the D (6 bases). This receptor was taken from a person aged 18 to 70 in good health. Sequencing was carried out using peripheral blood mononuclear cells. Partial CDR3 DNA: TGCAGTGCTCCAGACAGGAGGCTTAATGAAAAA. Its protein is CSAPDRRLNEK. In full, the CDR3 reads CSAPDRRLNEKLFF.